This TCR beta chain originates from a study of shared clonotypes between healthy human individuals. At the level of the study: CD4 naive and CD4 memory each took three plates per donor, while CD8 naive took two and CD8 memory one. Whole-study findings and limits: The authors expected sequencing depth to affect clonotype sharing among donors. A generally larger estimated richness was seen in naive subsets than in memory subsets.

Details on this clone: Its antigen is unidentified.

Libraries were prepared by immunoSEQ multiplex PCR; TCRdb keeps only in-frame clonotypes and omits some of them. Here the sample spans millions of clones, 95% being singletons. Donors were healthy HIV-negative adults without recently reported acute infections or vaccinations. The sequenced sample consisted of naive CD4+ T cells sorted from blood. Specified subset: CD45RA+ positively selected. This TCR came from a man aged 18 to 30 in good health.

CDR3 region: CASSQRTDEQYF. The DNA for the CDR3 is TGTGCCAGCTCACAACGTACCGACGAGCAGTACTTC. The J gene is TRBJ2-7, the V gene TRBV18; no clear D gene. V lost 4 bases and J 5 bases, leaving 9 bases between the germline ends. The CDR3 is 12 amino acids. Germline V gene sequence: CDR1 KGHSH, CDR2 LQKENI.